The 9 T cell receptor beta chains listed next were all sequenced from one sample in a study of T cell changes during pregnancy in multiple sclerosis. This table comes from immunoSEQ multiplex PCR, and its TCRdb copy is limited to in-frame clones, with some not included. Of more than 65,000 clones detected, nearly 95% appear once; the ten largest clones hold more than 0.85%. The material sequenced was peripheral blood, taken in the second trimester of pregnancy. The receptors were gathered from a female donor with multiple sclerosis, enrolled in a pregnancy study.

The genes are TRBV28 and TRBJ2-7; 12 nucleotides match TRBD2. The CDR3 length is 15 residues. Trimming removed 8 bases from V and 6 bases from J; junction bases left unmatched: 11. Germline-derived CDR1 and CDR2 are MDHEN and SYDVKM. CDR3: CASFSSGRARGEQYF. The CDR3 bases are TGTGCCAGCTTTTCTAGCGGGAGGGCTCGCGGCGAGCAGTACTTC.

This chain uses TRBV7-2 with TRBJ2-2; D unresolved. There are 17 residues in the CDR3. Trimming took 3 bases from V and 5 from J, leaving 19 bases between them. Germline CDR1 is SGHTA and CDR2 is FQGNSA. CDR3 protein: CASSFPVNVATTGELFF. CDR3 bases: TGTGCCAGCAGCTTCCCGGTCAACGTGGCGACTACCGGGGAGCTGTTTTTT.

As to this clone: The conserved final phenylalanine or tryptophan is absent from the CDR3, which likely points to a read error. The DNA is left out, because the CDR3 cannot be placed on it with certainty; the CDR3 is given as TCRdb lists it. The gene calls are TRBV20-1 and TRBJ2-7; the tabulated D call, TRBD2, remains unverified against the DNA. The CDR3 length is 11 residues, termini included. Germline CDR1 is DFQATT and CDR2 is SNEGSKA (reference sequence). CDR3 sequence: CSARRLAGLLL.

The count of this clone is one. The chain combines TRBV5-8 with TRBJ1-4; D gene unclear. The CDR3 contains 16 residues. Trimming shortened V by 0 bases and J by 5 bases, and 14 bases separated the two germline ends. Germline assignment: CDR1 SGHTS and CDR2 YDEGEE. The CDR3 nucleotides read TGTGCCAGCAGCTTGGTCGGTGGCAGGCTCAATGAAAAACTGTTTTTT. Protein: CASSLVGGRLNEKLFF.

V gene TRBV19 combines with J gene TRBJ1-5; D remains ambiguous. Germline V gene sequence: CDR1 LNHDA, CDR2 SQIVND (reference sequence). The germline V and J ends were trimmed by 1 base and 6 bases, with 4 bases remaining between them. CDR3 size: 12 residues. In DNA, the CDR3 is TGTGCCAGTAGTATAGGCGGTCAGCCCCAGCATTTT. It specifies CASSIGGQPQHF. Variable domain in full (rest from reference TRBV19 and TRBJ1-5): DGGITQSPKYLFRKEGQNVTLSCEQNLNHDAMYWYRQDPGQGLRLIYYSQIVNDFQKGDIAEGYSVSREKKESFPLTVTSAQKNPTAFYLCASSIGGQPQHFGDGTRLSIL.

DNA for the CDR3: TGTGCCAGCAGCTTATACACCCTAGCCAGGTTAGATGAGCAGTTCTTC. Its translation is CASSLYTLARLDEQFF. The chain is built from TRBV7-8 and TRBJ2-1, with D perhaps TRBD2 (5 bases). Per the germline V gene, CDR1 is SGHVS and CDR2 is FQNEAQ. The CDR3 covers 16 residues. Deletions cut 2 bases from V and 8 bases from J, with 19 bases between.

The V call is TRBV19, the J call TRBJ2-7, with TRBD2 matching over 9 bases. This CDR3 region has 15 residues. Germline V gives CDR1 LNHDA, CDR2 SQIVND (reference sequence). J gave up 3 bases and V 5 bases, and 8 bases lay outside the gene matches. In DNA form, the CDR3 reads TGTGCCAGTAGTGTCTTTAGCGGGAGCGGCTACGAGCAGTACTTC. Protein product: CASSVFSGSGYEQYF. Full variable domain (outside the CDR3, taken from reference TRBV19 and TRBJ2-7): DGGITQSPKYLFRKEGQNVTLSCEQNLNHDAMYWYRQDPGQGLRLIYYSQIVNDFQKGDIAEGYSVSREKKESFPLTVTSAQKNPTAFYLCASSVFSGSGYEQYFGPGTRLTVT.

The chain uses TRBV20-1 and TRBJ2-7; D is perhaps TRBD2 (6 bases). CDR1 is DFQATT, CDR2 SNEGSKA, per germline (reference sequence). This CDR3 is 11 amino acids long. The V and J ends lost 6 bases and 6 bases respectively, with 12 bases between them. The CDR3 loop reads CSASTSSEQYF. The CDR3 nucleotides are TGCAGTGCCTCTACTAGCTCCGAGCAGTACTTC.

The genes are TRBV6-4 and TRBJ2-3; TRBD1 matches at 9 bases. V trimming: 6 bases; J trimming: 2 bases; junction bases outside the gene matches: 6. Germline values: CDR1 MRHNA, CDR2 SNTAGT. The length of the CDR3 is 15 residues. The CDR3 is CASRQTGGPTDTQYF. CDR3 DNA sequence: TGTGCCAGCAGGCAGACAGGGGGACCCACAGATACGCAGTATTTT.